The 17 T cell receptor beta chains below all came from one sample that was sequenced in a study of T cells in narcolepsy. Profiled with immunoSEQ multiplex PCR; TCRdb holds only in-frame clones, not every one. Of about 20,000 clones listed, about 80% are singletons. The sample taken for sequencing was memory (CD45RA-) CD4+ T cells from blood. These receptors originate from a human donor in good health.

This clone was counted only a few times. V is TRBV5-4 and J is TRBJ2-1; 9 bases are a match to TRBD2. This CDR3 spans 14 amino acids. V was pared by 5 bases and J by 5 bases, with 5 bases of the junction left unmatched. Germline lookup yields CDR1 SGHNT and CDR2 YYREEE (reference sequence). CDR3: CASRGGTSNNEQFF. The CDR3 DNA follows: TGTGCCAGCAGGGGGGGGACTAGCAACAATGAGCAGTTCTTC.

V gene TRBV29-1 combines with J gene TRBJ1-2; D is unresolved. The CDR3 extends over 12 amino acids. Germline assignment: CDR1 SQVTM and CDR2 ANQGSEA. V lost 6 bases to trimming and J lost 6 bases, with 14 bases between them. CDR3 DNA: TGCAGCGTCTACGATCCCGTAAATGGCTACACCTTC. It yields the protein CSVYDPVNGYTF. Filled out from reference TRBV29-1 and TRBJ1-2, the complete variable domain reads SAVISQKPSRDICQRGTSLTIQCQVDSQVTMMFWYRQQPGQSLTLIATANQGSEATYESGFVIDKFPISRPNLTFSTLTVSNMSPEDSSIYLCSVYDPVNGYTFGSGTRLTVV.

This rearrangement joins TRBV5-1 to TRBJ2-2, with D perhaps TRBD2 (5 bases). The CDR3 contains 15 residues. Germline CDR1 SGHRS, CDR2 YFSETQ. With 4 bases removed from V and 0 bases from J, the gap between germline ends came to 10 bases. This CDR3 reads CASSLGLPNTGELFF. DNA of the CDR3: TGCGCCAGCAGCCTCGGACTTCCGAACACCGGGGAGCTGTTTTTT.

This clone is a singleton in its sample. The chain uses TRBV7-9 and TRBJ2-3, with D perhaps matching TRBD1 or TRBD2 (5 bases each). V shed 2 bases and J shed 0 bases, with 9 bases lying between them. The CDR3 spans 15 residues. Germline loops: CDR1 SEHNR, CDR2 FQNEAQ (reference sequence). In DNA form, the CDR3 reads TGTGCCAGCAGCTTATCGGGGCTGAGCACAGATACGCAGTATTTT. This sequence encodes CASSLSGLSTDTQYF. The full variable domain, with the rest looked up from reference TRBV7-9 and TRBJ2-3, is DTGVSQNPRHKITKRGQNVTFRCDPISEHNRLYWYRQTLGQGPEFLTYFQNEAQLEKSRLLSDRFSAERPKGSFSTLEIQRTEQGDSAMYLCASSLSGLSTDTQYFGPGTRLTVL.

V gene TRBV6-1 combines with J gene TRBJ1-5; D unresolved. Germline CDR1 MNHNS, CDR2 SASEGT. Trimming left V 5 bases short and J 2 bases short, with 4 bases between. The CDR3 consists of 12 residues. This chain's CDR3 is CASSQGNQPQHF. CDR3 in DNA: TGTGCCAGCAGTCAGGGCAATCAGCCCCAGCATTTT.

The rearrangement links TRBV7-6 to TRBJ2-5; 10 positions match TRBD2. Germline-derived CDR1 and CDR2 are SGHVS and FNYEAQ. This CDR3 has 16 amino acids. V shed 0 bases, J shed 4 bases, and the junction held 5 bases outside the gene matches. Here the CDR3 DNA reads TGTGCCAGCAGCTTAGCCCCTAGCGGGGGACGAGAGACCCAGTACTTC. Its protein is CASSLAPSGGRETQYF.

V usage is TRBV6-1 and J usage is TRBJ1-5, with D uncertain. Germline V gene sequence: CDR1 MNHNS, CDR2 SASEGT. The CDR3 totals 13 residues. V lost 3 bases to trimming and J lost 3 bases, with 6 bases between them. For the CDR3, the DNA is TGTGCCAGCAGTGACAGGATCAATCAGCCCCAGCATTTT. Encoded protein: CASSDRINQPQHF.

The chain joins TRBV4-1 to TRBJ1-5; D remains ambiguous. V lost 4 bases, J lost 0 bases, and 10 bases lay in between. The CDR3 is 15 residues long. Germline V gene data show CDR1 as MGHRA and CDR2 as YSYEKL. CDR3 region: CASSPTSNSNQPQHF. As DNA, the CDR3 is TGCGCCAGCAGCCCAACCTCAAATAGCAATCAGCCCCAGCATTTT.

The rearrangement uses TRBV5-1 and TRBJ1-2; D is undetermined. Germline CDR1 is SGHRS and CDR2 is YFSETQ. The CDR3 runs to 13 residues. V was pared by 3 bases and J by 4 bases, with 10 bases between. In DNA, the CDR3 is TGCGCCAGCAGCTCGAGTAGAACCTATGGCTACACCTTC. Translated, it gives CASSSSRTYGYTF.

The chain has TRBV6-1 and TRBJ2-7, with 8 bases matching TRBD1. Germline trimming cut 7 bases from V and 5 bases from J; bases unmatched to any gene: 7. The CDR3 loop spans 13 amino acids. CDR1 MNHNS and CDR2 SASEGT come from the germline V gene. CDR3 residues: CASTRQGKDEQYF. For the CDR3, the DNA is TGTGCCAGCACACGACAGGGGAAGGACGAGCAGTACTTC.

V is TRBV21-1 and J is TRBJ2-3; the table's D call of TRBD2 was not tested on the DNA. TRBV21-1 represents a pseudogene. This CDR3 has 16 residues. The CDR3 spells CASSPRGLAATDTQYF. The CDR3 DNA is TGTGCCAGCAGCCCCCGAGGACTAGCGGCCACAGATACGCAGTATTTT.

The rearrangement uses TRBV7-2 and TRBJ1-1; D perhaps matches TRBD1 (5 bases). V was cut by 5 bases and J by 0 bases, with 13 bases left in between. The CDR3 length is 15 residues. In germline, CDR1 is SGHTA, CDR2 FQGNSA. The CDR3 DNA reads TGTGCCAGCAGCCCTGTGTGGGGCCTGAACACTGAAGCTTTCTTT. This gives the protein CASSPVWGLNTEAFF. Filled out from reference TRBV7-2 and TRBJ1-1, the complete variable domain reads GAGVSQSPSNKVTEKGKDVELRCDPISGHTALYWYRQSLGQGLEFLIYFQGNSAPDKSGLPSDRFSAERTGGSVSTLTIQRTQQEDSAVYLCASSPVWGLNTEAFFGQGTRLTVV.

The CDR3 protein is CASQPSSSGGGLYNEQFF. CDR3 nucleotide sequence: TGTGCCAGCCAACCCTCGTCCAGCGGGGGGGGCTTATACAATGAGCAGTTCTTC. The chain couples TRBV5-4 to TRBJ2-1, with 10 nucleotides matching TRBD2. This CDR3 region has 18 residues. The V and J ends lost 7 bases and 4 bases, in that order; junction bases with no gene match: 17. Germline V gives CDR1 SGHNT, CDR2 YYREEE (reference sequence).

The sample holds one count of this clone. The chain links TRBV11-2 to TRBJ2-5; possibly TRBD2 for D (6 bases). Germline V lookup: CDR1 SGHAT, CDR2 FQNNGV. The CDR3 is made up of 16 amino acids. Deletions cut 6 bases from V and 0 bases from J, with 17 bases between. The CDR3 bases are TGTGCCAGCAGGAGGCATGGGACTTCGTACCAAGAGACCCAGTACTTC. Translation gives CASRRHGTSYQETQYF.

The chain links TRBV10-3 to TRBJ2-6; D tentatively fits TRBD1 or TRBD2 (6 bases each). Looked up from germline, CDR1 is ENHRY and CDR2 is SYGVKD. The germline V and J ends were trimmed by 8 bases and 1 base, with 15 bases remaining between them. The CDR3 consists of 16 residues. The DNA of the CDR3 is TGTGCCATCCACGGTGGAGGGGGGTCTGGGGCCAACGTCCTGACTTTC. Its protein product is CAIHGGGGSGANVLTF.

The V gene is TRBV7-9, the J gene TRBJ1-2; TRBD1 might be the D (5 bases). Trimming removed 5 bases from V and 4 bases from J, with 17 bases in between. Germline assignment: CDR1 SEHNR and CDR2 FQNEAQ (reference sequence). There are 15 residues in the CDR3. CDR3 coding DNA: TGTGCCAGCAGCCGGGCCCTCGGAGACAGCTATGGCTACACCTTC. Residues: CASSRALGDSYGYTF.

With regard to this clone: The sample carries other DNA sequences with the same CDR3. The V call is TRBV7-9, the J call TRBJ1-5, with D possibly being TRBD1 (5 bases). Deletions cut 5 bases from V and 3 bases from J, with 17 bases between. The CDR3 has 16 residues. CDR1 is SEHNR, CDR2 FQNEAQ, per germline (reference sequence). DNA of the CDR3: TGTGCCAGCAGCGGTCGTGGGGGGATAGACAATCAGCCCCAGCATTTT. Its translation: CASSGRGGIDNQPQHF. The entire variable domain, with the rest obtained from reference TRBV7-9 and TRBJ1-5, is as follows: DTGVSQNPRHKITKRGQNVTFRCDPISEHNRLYWYRQTLGQGPEFLTYFQNEAQLEKSRLLSDRFSAERPKGSFSTLEIQRTEQGDSAMYLCASSGRGGIDNQPQHFGDGTRLSIL.